A selection of T cell receptor beta chains follows, all from one sample in a study of post-analysis software for immune sequencing data. One entry per CDR3 protein, called by TCRdb with MiXCR from the PCR reads. The sample has 820,000 or so distinct CDR3 sequences; approximately 50% are singletons. Source material: blood. The origin of the receptors is a girl aged 10 to 17 with multiple sclerosis. Both conserved end residues are part of each CDR3. A D gene is named only where the DNA matches it firmly. Part of the rows lack a size; the others show once, few, many or a class for expanded clones.

CDR3 | DNA | D | length | size | J | V
CSVRGAALNTEAFF | TGCAGCGTTCGGGGGGCAGCTCTGAACACTGAAGCTTTCTTT | . | 14 | . | TRBJ1-1 | TRBV29-1
CASSSLWGELETYNEQYF | TGCGCCAGCAGCTCACTCTGGGGGGAGCTCGAAACATACAATGAGCAGTACTTC | . | 18 | . | TRBJ2-7 | TRBV5-1
CASSLEGDRGSDTQYF | TGCGCCAGCAGCTTGGAAGGGGACAGGGGGTCAGATACGCAGTATTTT | TRBD1 | 16 | . | TRBJ2-3 | TRBV5-1
CASRQANTGELFF | TGCGCCAGCAGACAGGCCAACACCGGGGAGCTGTTTTTT | . | 13 | . | TRBJ2-2 | TRBV5-1
CASSGGTSGFYEQYF | TGTGCCAGCAGCGGAGGGACTAGCGGGTTCTACGAGCAGTACTTC | TRBD2 | 15 | . | TRBJ2-7 | TRBV7-9
CSVGVLAGTYEQYF | TGCAGCGTTGGGGTCCTAGCGGGGACTTACGAGCAGTACTTC | TRBD2 | 14 | . | TRBJ2-7 | TRBV29-1
CSARSPGLAGAETQYF | TGCAGTGCTAGATCCCCGGGACTAGCGGGAGCTGAGACCCAGTACTTC | TRBD2 | 16 | . | TRBJ2-5 | TRBV20-1
CASSPLAGGPKNIQYF | TGTGCCAGCAGCCCGCTAGCGGGAGGGCCTAAAAACATTCAGTACTTC | TRBD2 | 16 | . | TRBJ2-4 | TRBV9
CASRGGSETQYF | TGCGCCAGCAGGGGGGGGTCGGAGACCCAGTACTTC | TRBD2 | 12 | . | TRBJ2-5 | TRBV5-1
CASSLAPHSRAIDEQFF | TGTGCCAGCAGTTTAGCCCCTCATTCTAGGGCGATCGATGAGCAGTTCTTC | . | 17 | once | TRBJ2-1 | TRBV12-3/TRBV12-4
CASSGDDRGPFGANVLTF | TGCGCCAGCAGTGGGGATGACAGGGGGCCGTTCGGGGCCAACGTCCTGACTTTC | TRBD1 | 18 | . | TRBJ2-6 | TRBV10-2
CASSLGLAGSYNEQFF | TGCGCCAGCAGCCTGGGACTAGCGGGCTCCTACAATGAGCAGTTCTTC | TRBD2 | 16 | few | TRBJ2-1 | TRBV5-1
CSVQHLPGQGTETQYF | TGCAGCGTTCAGCACCTGCCGGGACAGGGGACAGAGACCCAGTACTTC | TRBD1 | 16 | . | TRBJ2-5 | TRBV29-1
CSVETYEAAKNIQYF | TGCAGCGTTGAGACATACGAAGCCGCGAAAAACATTCAGTACTTC | . | 15 | few | TRBJ2-4 | TRBV29-1
CATSRYRLATQYF | TGTGCCACCAGCAGATACAGGCTGGCGACGCAGTATTTT | . | 13 | . | TRBJ2-3 | TRBV15
CASSQVSGRGYEQYF | TGTGCCAGCAGCCAAGTAAGCGGGAGAGGCTACGAGCAGTACTTC | TRBD2 | 15 | . | TRBJ2-7 | TRBV4-2
CASRKTSGLFEQYF | TGTGCCAGCAGAAAGACTAGCGGCCTTTTCGAGCAGTACTTC | TRBD2 | 14 | . | TRBJ2-7 | TRBV2
CASGTGGNSYEQYF | TGTGCCAGCGGGACAGGGGGTAACTCCTACGAGCAGTACTTC | TRBD1 | 14 | . | TRBJ2-7 | TRBV9
CASSLVGDAQPQHF | TGTGCCAGCAGCTTGGTGGGGGATGCTCAGCCCCAGCATTTT | . | 14 | once | TRBJ1-5 | TRBV5-5
CASSLVSRNEQYF | TGTGCCAGCAGCTTAGTTAGTCGTAATGAGCAGTACTTC | . | 13 | . | TRBJ2-5 | TRBV7-8
CAISEWDRVSDTQYF | TGTGCCATCAGTGAGTGGGACAGGGTTTCCGATACGCAGTATTTT | TRBD1 | 15 | few | TRBJ2-3 | TRBV10-3
CASSVGQGAAYEQYF | TGTGCCAGCAGCGTAGGACAGGGGGCGGCATACGAGCAGTACTTC | TRBD1 | 15 | . | TRBJ2-7 | TRBV9
CAISESIGEPYEQYF | TGTGCCATCAGTGAGTCAATAGGGGAACCCTACGAGCAGTACTTC | . | 15 | . | TRBJ2-7 | TRBV10-3
CSARDLGQLSSYEQYF | TGCAGTGCTAGAGATTTAGGACAGCTTTCCTCCTACGAGCAGTACTTC | . | 16 | . | TRBJ2-7 | TRBV20-1
CSVTGGSTYEQYF | TGCAGCGTCACAGGGGGATCGACCTACGAGCAGTACTTC | TRBD1 | 13 | few | TRBJ2-7 | TRBV29-1
CSVGSVAGGPVQETQYF | TGCAGCGTAGGGTCGGTAGCGGGGGGGCCGGTTCAAGAGACCCAGTACTTC | TRBD2 | 17 | once | TRBJ2-5 | TRBV29-1
CASSQLFSQGYTF | TGTGCCAGCAGCCAGCTCTTCAGTCAGGGCTACACCTTC | . | 13 | . | TRBJ1-2 | TRBV14
CSVRGSTYEQYF | TGCAGCGTGAGAGGCAGTACCTACGAGCAGTACTTC | . | 12 | few | TRBJ2-7 | TRBV29-1
CASSPLTSGSLYEQYF | TGCGCCAGCAGCCCTTTGACTAGCGGGAGTCTCTACGAGCAGTACTTC | TRBD2 | 16 | . | TRBJ2-7 | TRBV4-1
CSVEKGNTEAFF | TGCAGCGTTGAAAAGGGGAACACTGAAGCTTTCTTT | . | 12 | . | TRBJ1-1 | TRBV29-1
CASTGDTGANVLTF | TGTGCCAGCACCGGGGATACTGGGGCCAACGTCCTGACTTTC | . | 14 | . | TRBJ2-6 | TRBV25-1
CSVARVGEKLFF | TGCAGCGTTGCCAGGGTGGGGGAAAAACTGTTTTTT | . | 12 | . | TRBJ1-4 | TRBV29-1
CASSETGKNEKLFF | TGTGCCAGCAGTGAGACAGGCAAGAATGAAAAACTGTTTTTT | . | 14 | . | TRBJ1-4 | TRBV6-1
CASSQIRVSGDIQYF | TGTGCCAGCAGCCAGATCAGGGTATCCGGGGACATTCAGTACTTC | . | 15 | few | TRBJ2-4 | TRBV7-9
CRAFLPGRRKESQYF | TGCCGCGCATTCCTTCCCGGACGCCGAAAGGAATCGCAGTACTTC | . | 15 | . | TRBJ2-7 | TRBV29-1
CSARAGGTSSYEQYF | TGCAGTGCTAGAGCTGGAGGGACTAGCTCCTACGAGCAGTACTTC | TRBD2 | 15 | . | TRBJ2-7 | TRBV20-1
CSVELAGGPSYNEQFF | TGCAGCGTTGAGCTGGCGGGGGGGCCGTCCTACAATGAGCAGTTCTTC | TRBD2 | 16 | few | TRBJ2-1 | TRBV29-1
CASSLSRAGNQPQHF | TGTGCCAGCAGCTTGAGCAGGGCGGGCAATCAGCCCCAGCATTTT | . | 15 | . | TRBJ1-5 | TRBV7-6
CASSPGGLAGVGNEQFF | TGTGCCAGCAGTCCCGGAGGACTAGCGGGAGTGGGAAATGAGCAGTTCTTC | TRBD2 | 17 | . | TRBJ2-1 | TRBV27
CATSPGRGRGYGYTF | TGTGCCACCAGCCCAGGGAGGGGAAGGGGCTATGGCTACACCTTC | . | 15 | . | TRBJ1-2 | TRBV15
CASSALGQEARVYGYTF | TGTGCCAGCAGTGCACTAGGACAGGAAGCGCGTGTCTATGGCTACACCTTC | TRBD1 | 17 | . | TRBJ1-2 | TRBV25-1
CASSPRLAQIGYNEQFF | TGTGCCAGCAGCCCGCGACTAGCCCAAATCGGCTACAATGAGCAGTTCTTC | TRBD2 | 17 | . | TRBJ2-1 | TRBV3-1
CASSGTGLADHKNIQYF | TGCGCCAGCAGCGGCACGGGACTAGCGGATCACAAAAACATTCAGTACTTC | TRBD2 | 17 | . | TRBJ2-4 | TRBV5-1